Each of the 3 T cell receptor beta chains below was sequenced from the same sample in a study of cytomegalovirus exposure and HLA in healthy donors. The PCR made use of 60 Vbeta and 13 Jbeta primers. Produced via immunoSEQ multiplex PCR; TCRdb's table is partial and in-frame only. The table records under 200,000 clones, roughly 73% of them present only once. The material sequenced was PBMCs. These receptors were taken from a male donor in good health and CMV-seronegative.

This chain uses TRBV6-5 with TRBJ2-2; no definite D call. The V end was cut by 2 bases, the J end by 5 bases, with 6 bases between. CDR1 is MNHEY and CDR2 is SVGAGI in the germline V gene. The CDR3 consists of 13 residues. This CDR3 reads CASSYAETGELFF. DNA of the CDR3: TGTGCCAGCAGTTACGCGGAGACCGGGGAGCTGTTTTTT.

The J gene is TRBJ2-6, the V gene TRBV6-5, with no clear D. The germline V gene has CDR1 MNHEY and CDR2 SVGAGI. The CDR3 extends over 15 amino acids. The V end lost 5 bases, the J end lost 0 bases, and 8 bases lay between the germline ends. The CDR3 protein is CASSTYSSGANVLTF. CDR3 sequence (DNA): TGTGCCAGCAGTACCTACAGCTCTGGGGCCAACGTCCTGACTTTC.

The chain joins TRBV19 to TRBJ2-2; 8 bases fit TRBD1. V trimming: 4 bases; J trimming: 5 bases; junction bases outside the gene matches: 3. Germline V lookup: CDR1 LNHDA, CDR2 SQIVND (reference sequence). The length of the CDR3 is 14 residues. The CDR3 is CASSKQGDTGELFF. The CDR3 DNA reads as TGTGCCAGTAGTAAACAGGGGGATACCGGGGAGCTGTTTTTT. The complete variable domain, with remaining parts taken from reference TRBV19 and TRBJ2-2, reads DGGITQSPKYLFRKEGQNVTLSCEQNLNHDAMYWYRQDPGQGLRLIYYSQIVNDFQKGDIAEGYSVSREKKESFPLTVTSAQKNPTAFYLCASSKQGDTGELFFGEGSRLTVL.